The sequence of this TCR beta chain was determined in a study of cytomegalovirus exposure and HLA in healthy donors. Overall study context: Previous work identified around 120 million unique TCR beta sequences from 200 million or so T cells. Overall study findings and caveats: It was likely that a cluster of highly shared sequence variants was a sequencing artifact. Later analysis demonstrated an association between a missense DCLRE1C variant and TCR beta V- and J-gene trimming.

The germline gives CDR1 SEHNR, CDR2 FQNEAQ (reference sequence). V trimming: 2 bases; J trimming: 1 base; junction bases outside the gene matches: 2. This CDR3 has 16 amino acids. The primer mix had 60 Vbeta and 13 Jbeta primers. The repertoire was sequenced with immunoSEQ multiplex PCR; TCRdb's copy has only in-frame clones and lacks some. The data contain approximately 190,000 clones, 75% to 90% of them singletons. A note on this clone: The antigen is undetermined.

The chain is built from TRBV7-9 and TRBJ2-2, with 9 bases fitting TRBD1. The receptor was isolated from a woman aged 18-29 years in good health and CMV-seronegative. The specimen sequenced was PBMCs. DNA for the CDR3: TGTGCCAGCAGCTTACCGGGACAGGGGAACACCGGGGAGCTGTTTTTT. This codes for CASSLPGQGNTGELFF.